This T cell receptor (beta chain) originates from a study of cytomegalovirus exposure and HLA in healthy donors. The germline V gene has CDR1 MNHEY and CDR2 SVGAGI. CDR3 size: 14 residues. Trimming shortened V by 5 bases and J by 0 bases, and 11 bases separated the two germline ends. The study ran its PCR with 60 Vbeta and 13 Jbeta primers. Per the original data handling: An analysis performed later counted about 80 million unique TCR beta chains (roughly 11 million of them shared). This table comes from immunoSEQ multiplex PCR, and its TCRdb copy is limited to in-frame clones, with some not included. V, J and clone size are taken as reported in that table, and D and trimming were inferred from the DNA itself. The table includes under 250,000 clones, approximately 82% detected once. General observations from the study: Donors were assumed by presence/absence analyses to have roughly uniform sequencing depth. Researchers had no immune exposure information except CMV serostatus available.

Points on this clone: Its antigen is not identified.

The origin of this receptor is a male donor in good health and CMV-seronegative. V usage is TRBV6-5 and J usage is TRBJ2-7, with D perhaps TRBD2 (6 bases). The sequenced sample was PBMCs. CDR3 DNA sequence: TGTGCCAGCAGTAGAGCGGGCAACTCCTACGAGCAGTACTTC. Translating gives CASSRAGNSYEQYF.